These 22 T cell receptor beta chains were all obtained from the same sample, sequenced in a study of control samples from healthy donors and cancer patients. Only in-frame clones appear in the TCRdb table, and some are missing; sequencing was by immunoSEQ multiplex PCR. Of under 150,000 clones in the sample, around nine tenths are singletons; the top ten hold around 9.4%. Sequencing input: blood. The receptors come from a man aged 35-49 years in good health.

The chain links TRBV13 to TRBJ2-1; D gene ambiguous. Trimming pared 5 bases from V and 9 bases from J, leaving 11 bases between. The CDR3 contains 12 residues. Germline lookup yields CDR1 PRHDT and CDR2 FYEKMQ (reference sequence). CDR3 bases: TGTGCCAGCAGCCCCTTTAGTCGTGAGCAGTTCTTC. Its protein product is CASSPFSREQFF.

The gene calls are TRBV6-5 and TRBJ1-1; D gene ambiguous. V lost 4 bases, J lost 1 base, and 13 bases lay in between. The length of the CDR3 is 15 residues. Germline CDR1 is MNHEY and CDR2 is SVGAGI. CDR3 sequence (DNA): TGTGCCAGCAGTTCCCCCTCTATGTCGAACACTGAAGCTTTCTTT. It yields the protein CASSSPSMSNTEAFF.

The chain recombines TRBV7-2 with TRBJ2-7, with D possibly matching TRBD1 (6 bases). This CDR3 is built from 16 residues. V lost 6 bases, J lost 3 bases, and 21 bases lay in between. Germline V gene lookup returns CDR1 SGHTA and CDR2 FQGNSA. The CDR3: CASSSPQSEGGYEQYF. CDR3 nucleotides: TGTGCCAGCAGTTCGCCGCAGAGCGAAGGGGGCTACGAGCAGTACTTC.

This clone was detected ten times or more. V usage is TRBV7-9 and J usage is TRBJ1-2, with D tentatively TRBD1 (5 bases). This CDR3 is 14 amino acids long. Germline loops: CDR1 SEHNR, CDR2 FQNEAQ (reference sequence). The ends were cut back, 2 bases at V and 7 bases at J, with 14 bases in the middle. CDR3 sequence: CASSLQGNAGGYTF. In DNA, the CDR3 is TGTGCCAGCAGCTTACAGGGAAATGCGGGTGGCTACACCTTC.

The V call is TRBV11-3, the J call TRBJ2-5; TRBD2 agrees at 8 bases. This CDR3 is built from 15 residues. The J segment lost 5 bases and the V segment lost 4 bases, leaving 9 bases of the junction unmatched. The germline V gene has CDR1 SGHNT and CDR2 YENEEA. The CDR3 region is CASSSSGGYMETQYF. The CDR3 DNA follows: TGTGCCAGCAGCTCCAGCGGGGGTTATATGGAGACCCAGTACTTC.

CDR3: CASSLVIGSTYEQYF. As DNA, the CDR3 is TGTGCCAGCAGCTTAGTAATAGGGTCGACCTACGAGCAGTACTTC. This chain links TRBV7-2 with TRBJ2-7; D is unclear. The CDR3 consists of 15 residues. Germline CDR1 reads SGHTA; CDR2 reads FQGNSA. V shed 1 base and J shed 2 bases, with 12 bases lying between them.

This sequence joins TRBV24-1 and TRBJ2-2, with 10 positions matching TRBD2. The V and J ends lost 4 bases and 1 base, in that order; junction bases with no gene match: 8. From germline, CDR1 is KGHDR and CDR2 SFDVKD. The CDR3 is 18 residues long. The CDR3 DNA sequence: TGTGCCACCAGTGAATTCCTAGCGGGGGCATGGAACACCGGGGAGCTGTTTTTT. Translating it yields CATSEFLAGAWNTGELFF.

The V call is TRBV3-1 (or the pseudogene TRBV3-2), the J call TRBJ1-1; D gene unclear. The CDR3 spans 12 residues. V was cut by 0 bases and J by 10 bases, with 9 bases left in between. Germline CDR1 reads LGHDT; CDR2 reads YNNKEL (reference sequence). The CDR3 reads CASSQEPGTAFF. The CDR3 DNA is TGTGCCAGCAGCCAAGAACCTGGAACAGCTTTCTTT.

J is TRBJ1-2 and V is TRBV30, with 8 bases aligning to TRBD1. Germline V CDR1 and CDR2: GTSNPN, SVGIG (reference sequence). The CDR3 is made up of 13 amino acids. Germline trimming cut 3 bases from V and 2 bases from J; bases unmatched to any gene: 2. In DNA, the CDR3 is TGTGCCTGGAGGGCAGGGGGCAACTATGGCTACACCTTC. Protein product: CAWRAGGNYGYTF.

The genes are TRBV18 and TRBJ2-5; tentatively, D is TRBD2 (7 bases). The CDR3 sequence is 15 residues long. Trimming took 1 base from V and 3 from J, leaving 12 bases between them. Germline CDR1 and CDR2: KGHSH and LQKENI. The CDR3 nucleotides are TGTGCCAGCTCACCACGATGGGGGGGCGAAGAGACCCAGTACTTC. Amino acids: CASSPRWGGEETQYF.

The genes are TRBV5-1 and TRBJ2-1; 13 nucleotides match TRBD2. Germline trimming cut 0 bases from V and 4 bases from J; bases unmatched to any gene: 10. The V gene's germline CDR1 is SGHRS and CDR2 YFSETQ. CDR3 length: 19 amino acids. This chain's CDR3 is CASSLVLTSGGATYNEQFF. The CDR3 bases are TGCGCCAGCAGCTTGGTTTTAACTAGCGGGGGGGCCACTTACAATGAGCAGTTCTTC.

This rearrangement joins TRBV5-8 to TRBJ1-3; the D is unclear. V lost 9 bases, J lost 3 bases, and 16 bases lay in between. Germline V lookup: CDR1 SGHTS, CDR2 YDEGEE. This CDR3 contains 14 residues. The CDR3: CATSAVPGGNTIYF. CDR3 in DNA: TGTGCCACTTCTGCGGTACCTGGTGGAAACACCATATATTTT.

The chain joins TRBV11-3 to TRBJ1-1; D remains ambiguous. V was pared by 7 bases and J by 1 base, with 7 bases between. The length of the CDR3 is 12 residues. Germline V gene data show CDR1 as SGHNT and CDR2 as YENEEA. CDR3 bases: TGTGCCAGCAATCTGGGGAACACTGAAGCTTTCTTT. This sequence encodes CASNLGNTEAFF.

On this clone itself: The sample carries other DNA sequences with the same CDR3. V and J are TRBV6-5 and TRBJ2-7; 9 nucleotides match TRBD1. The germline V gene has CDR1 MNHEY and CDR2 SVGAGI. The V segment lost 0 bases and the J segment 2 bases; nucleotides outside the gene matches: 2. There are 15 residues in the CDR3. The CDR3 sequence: CASSYSGQGAYEQYF. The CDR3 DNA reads TGTGCCAGCAGTTACTCGGGACAGGGAGCCTACGAGCAGTACTTC.

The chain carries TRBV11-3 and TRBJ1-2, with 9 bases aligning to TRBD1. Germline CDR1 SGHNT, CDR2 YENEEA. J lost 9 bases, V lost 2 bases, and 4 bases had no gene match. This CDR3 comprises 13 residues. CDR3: CASSLRDRVSYTF. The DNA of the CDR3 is TGTGCCAGCAGCTTAAGGGACAGGGTGAGCTACACCTTC.

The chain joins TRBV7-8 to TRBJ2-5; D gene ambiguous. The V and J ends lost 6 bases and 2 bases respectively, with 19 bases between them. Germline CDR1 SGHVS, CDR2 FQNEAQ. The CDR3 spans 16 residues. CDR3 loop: CASRYRTGGLQETQYF. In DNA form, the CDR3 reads TGTGCCAGCAGATACCGGACCGGTGGTCTACAAGAGACCCAGTACTTC.

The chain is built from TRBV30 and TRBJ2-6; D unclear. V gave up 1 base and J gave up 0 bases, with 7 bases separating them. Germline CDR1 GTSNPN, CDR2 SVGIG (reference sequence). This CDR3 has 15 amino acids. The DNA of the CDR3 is TGTGCCTGGAGTGGAGGCTACTCTGGGGCCAACGTCCTGACTTTC. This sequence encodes CAWSGGYSGANVLTF.

The CDR3 reads CASSPLGTAVQETQYF. CDR3 nucleotides: TGTGCCAGCTCACCACTGGGGACAGCCGTCCAAGAGACCCAGTACTTC. This chain uses TRBV18 with TRBJ2-5; 7 bases are shared with TRBD1. Germline CDR1 reads KGHSH; CDR2 reads LQKENI. The CDR3 totals 16 residues. Losses at the gene ends were 1 base for V and 1 base for J; bases not matched to a gene: 6.

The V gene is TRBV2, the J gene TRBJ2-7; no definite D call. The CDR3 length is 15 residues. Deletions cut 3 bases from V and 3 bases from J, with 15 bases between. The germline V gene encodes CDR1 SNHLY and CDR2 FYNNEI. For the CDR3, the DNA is TGTGCCAGCAGTGATCCGGTTGACCCCGGCTACGAGCAGTACTTC. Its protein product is CASSDPVDPGYEQYF.

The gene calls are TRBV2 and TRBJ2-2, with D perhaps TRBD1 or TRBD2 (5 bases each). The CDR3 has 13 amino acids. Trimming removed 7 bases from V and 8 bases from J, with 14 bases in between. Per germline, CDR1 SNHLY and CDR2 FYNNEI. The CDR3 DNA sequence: TGTGCCAGCACGACAGTACGAGGGGGGGAGCTGTTTTTT. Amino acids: CASTTVRGGELFF.

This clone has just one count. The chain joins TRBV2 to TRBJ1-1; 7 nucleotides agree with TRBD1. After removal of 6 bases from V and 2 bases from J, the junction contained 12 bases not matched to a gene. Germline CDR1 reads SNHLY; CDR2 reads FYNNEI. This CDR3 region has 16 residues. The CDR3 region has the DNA TGTGCCAGCAGATTACAGGGGTCCCTGCCAAACACTGAAGCTTTCTTT. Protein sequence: CASRLQGSLPNTEAFF.

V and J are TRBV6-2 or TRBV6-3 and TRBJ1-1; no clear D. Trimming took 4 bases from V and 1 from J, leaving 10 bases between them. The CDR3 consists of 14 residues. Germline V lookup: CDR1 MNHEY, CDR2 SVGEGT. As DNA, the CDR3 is TGTGCCAGCAGTTCCCTCCCATGGAACACTGAAGCTTTCTTT. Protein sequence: CASSSLPWNTEAFF.